Described below is a single TCR beta chain sequence and its context. The antigen is undetermined. This specimen belongs to a study of shared clonotypes between healthy human individuals. Study conclusions and caveats: Shared across a handful of donors were around 5% of the naive CD4 clonotypes. Richness estimates generally favored naive over memory subsets. What limited the represented genetic and exposure-history diversity was the small number of donors.

Every subset had its genomic DNA shared out evenly among several immunoSEQ plates. TCRdb's table, derived via immunoSEQ multiplex PCR, lists solely in-frame clones and lacks some. The data hold some 980,000 clones, with more than 75% observed a single time. CDR1 and CDR2 (germline): SGDLS, YYNGEE. The V segment lost 0 bases and the J segment 4 bases; nucleotides outside the gene matches: 8. This CDR3 is 18 amino acids long. The J gene is TRBJ2-1, the V gene TRBV9; 12 positions agree with TRBD2. This TCR was recovered from a man aged 18 to 35 in good health. Sequenced sample: memory CD4+ T cells sorted from blood. Subset here: CD45RA-negative fraction. The CDR3 DNA reads as TGTGCCAGCAGCGTAGGTTCAGGAGGGACTAGCGGGTACAATGAGCAGTTCTTC. Translation gives CASSVGSGGTSGYNEQFF.